These 9 T cell receptor beta chains were sequenced from one sample in a study of blood T cells in healthy people across ages. Combining a sample-barcoded 5' primer with a J-beta primer mix, a second PCR ran for about 6 to 11 cycles. Via MiXCR, TCRdb re-called the 5' RACE reads, giving one row per CDR3 protein. Of under 700,000 distinct CDR3 sequences detected, less than 25% appear once; the ten largest clones hold around 10%. The same sample was also studied in work on T cells of mothers and their children.

The source material was blood. The receptors come from a boy aged 5-17 years in good health.

Notes on this clonotype: The CDR3 end shows no conserved phenylalanine or tryptophan, and so a read error is likely. V usage is TRBV5-1 and J usage is TRBJ2-7; D is unresolved. V was cut by 0 bases and J by 4 bases, with 5 bases left in between. The CDR3 has 12 residues. CDR1 is SGHRS, CDR2 YFSETQ, per germline. The CDR3 nucleotides are TGCGCCAGCAGCTTGGGTTTATACGAGCAGTACTCC. It specifies CASSLGLYEQYS.

This clonotype turned up a few times. DNA for the CDR3: TGTGCCAGCAGTTCAGGACAGGGGGAGGAGGGCAGCACTGAAGCTTTCTTT. This codes for CASSSGQGEEGSTEAFF. The gene calls are TRBV12-3 or TRBV12-4 and TRBJ1-1; TRBD1 agrees at 10 bases. The CDR3 has 17 residues. The V segment lost 4 bases and the J segment 4 bases; nucleotides outside the gene matches: 12.

Only a few counts were recorded for this clonotype. The chain uses TRBV9 and TRBJ2-3; D is unresolved. Trimming left V 0 bases short and J 1 base short, with 3 bases between. This CDR3 is 13 amino acids long. Per germline, CDR1 SGDLS and CDR2 YYNGEE. CDR3 bases: TGTGCCAGCAGCGTAGTTGGCACAGATACGCAGTATTTT. Its translation is CASSVVGTDTQYF.

J is TRBJ2-1 and V is TRBV20-1; D possibly matches TRBD1 or TRBD2 (5 bases each). The CDR3 runs to 15 residues. The V gene's germline CDR1 is DFQATT and CDR2 SNEGSKA (reference sequence). Trimming pared 5 bases from V and 0 bases from J, leaving 14 bases between. The CDR3 spells CSAPEDTSSYNEQFF. The CDR3 DNA follows: TGCAGTGCTCCGGAGGACACGAGCTCCTACAATGAGCAGTTCTTC.

As concerns this clonotype: Germline is not matched at one junction end, which may reflect a read error. This chain links TRBV4-1 with TRBJ1-4; D possibly corresponds to TRBD1 (5 bases). CDR3 length: 18 residues. The germline V gene has CDR1 MGHRA and CDR2 YSYEKL. The CDR3 loop reads CASSQRPGGIATNEKLVF. DNA for the CDR3: TGCGCCAGCAGCCAAAGACCTGGGGGTATAGCAACTAATGAAAAACTGGTTTTT.

This chain links TRBV6-2 or TRBV6-3 with TRBJ2-1; TRBD1 agrees at 9 bases. From germline, CDR1 is MNHEY and CDR2 SVGEGT. This CDR3 has 18 residues. After removal of 2 bases from V and 6 bases from J, the junction contained 14 bases not matched to a gene. CDR3 bases: TGTGCCAGCAGTTACCGGGACAGGGCACTGCTTGATTCCAATGAGCAGTTCTTC. It is translated as CASSYRDRALLDSNEQFF.

The gene calls are TRBV29-1 and TRBJ2-5; weak D call: TRBD1 (6 bases). The length of the CDR3 is 14 residues. Between the trimmed V and J ends, which lost 3 bases and 4 bases, there was a span of 15 bases. The germline gives CDR1 SQVTM, CDR2 ANQGSEA. CDR3 sequence: CSVDVQGTGETQYF. The CDR3 DNA reads TGCAGCGTTGACGTACAGGGAACGGGAGAGACCCAGTACTTC.

The chain joins TRBV7-2 to TRBJ2-5; 8 bases line up with TRBD2. The CDR3 has 16 amino acids. The V and J ends lost 3 bases and 5 bases, in that order; junction bases with no gene match: 11. Germline V gene sequence: CDR1 SGHTA, CDR2 FQGNSA. CDR3 protein: CASSLGISGIQETQYF. The CDR3 bases are TGTGCCAGCAGCTTGGGGATTAGCGGGATCCAGGAGACCCAGTACTTC.

This clonotype was recorded a few times. The chain couples TRBV28 to TRBJ2-5, with D perhaps TRBD2 (5 bases). The CDR3 has 17 amino acids. The germline V gene encodes CDR1 MDHEN and CDR2 SYDVKM. Between the trimmed V and J ends, which lost 6 bases and 1 base, there was a span of 21 bases. The CDR3 DNA reads TGTGCCAGCAGCCTAGGGCGGAGACTACGGCTCCAAGAGACCCAGTACTTC. Translating it yields CASSLGRRLRLQETQYF. The whole variable domain, remainder taken from reference TRBV28 and TRBJ2-5, is DVKVTQSSRYLVKRTGEKVFLECVQDMDHENMFWYRQDPGLGLRLIYFSYDVKMKEKGDIPEGYSVSREKKERFSLILESASTNQTSMYLCASSLGRRLRLQETQYFGPGTRLLVL.